The 28 T cell receptor beta chains reported below all come from one sample, sequenced in a study of shared clonotypes between healthy human individuals. Sequencing was performed with immunoSEQ multiplex PCR; in TCRdb, only in-frame clones are kept and a portion is missing. The table has roughly 1.5 million clones, 98% seen once. Sequencing was carried out using naive CD4+ T cells sorted from blood. The sample's subset: CD45RA+ positively selected. These TCRs come from a man aged 30 to 45 in good health.

V and J are TRBV2 and TRBJ1-4, with unresolved D. V was clipped by 2 bases and J by 7 bases, with 11 bases between them. The CDR3 sequence is 14 residues long. Looked up from germline, CDR1 is SNHLY and CDR2 is FYNNEI. The CDR3 loop reads CASSELGLSEKLFF. DNA of the CDR3: TGTGCCAGCAGTGAACTGGGTTTGAGTGAAAAACTGTTTTTT.

This sequence joins TRBV30 and TRBJ2-6; TRBD1 might be the D (6 bases). In germline, CDR1 is GTSNPN, CDR2 SVGIG (reference sequence). Trimming shortened V by 2 bases and J by 0 bases, and 14 bases separated the two germline ends. The CDR3 contains 17 residues. In DNA form, the CDR3 reads TGTGCCTGGAGTCTCAGGGGCTTCAGCTCTGGGGCCAACGTCCTGACTTTC. Its translation: CAWSLRGFSSGANVLTF.

The V gene is TRBV5-1, the J gene TRBJ1-4; D unresolved. The V end lost 4 bases, the J end lost 8 bases, and 18 bases lay between the germline ends. In germline, CDR1 is SGHRS, CDR2 YFSETQ. The CDR3 totals 15 residues. The CDR3 region is CASSLFAEGSEKLFF. The CDR3, as DNA: TGCGCCAGCAGCCTCTTCGCTGAGGGCAGCGAAAAACTGTTTTTT. Full variable domain (remainder filled in from reference TRBV5-1 and TRBJ1-4): KAGVTQTPRYLIKTRGQQVTLSCSPISGHRSVSWYQQTPGQGLQFLFEYFSETQRNKGNFPGRFSGRQFSNSRSEMNVSTLELGDSALYLCASSLFAEGSEKLFFGSGTQLSVL.

V usage is TRBV28 and J usage is TRBJ1-5, with D tentatively TRBD1 (6 bases). This CDR3 has 11 residues. V lost 4 bases and J 9 bases, leaving 7 bases between the germline ends. Germline CDR1 MDHEN, CDR2 SYDVKM. In nucleotides, the CDR3 is TGTGCCAGCAGTTGGGGGCCGCCCCAGCATTTT. Translated, it gives CASSWGPPQHF.

The chain uses TRBV5-1 and TRBJ2-3; D is unresolved. Per germline, CDR1 SGHRS and CDR2 YFSETQ. V lost 4 bases to trimming and J lost 6 bases, with 12 bases between them. CDR3 length: 13 residues. In nucleotides, the CDR3 is TGCGCCAGCAGCACACCTACGAGCGATACGCAGTATTTT. Amino acid sequence: CASSTPTSDTQYF.

This clone occurred once. The rearrangement uses TRBV9 and TRBJ1-2; no clear D. V was trimmed by 4 bases and J by 0 bases, leaving 13 bases between them. This CDR3 is built from 15 residues. CDR1 and CDR2 (germline): SGDLS, YYNGEE. The CDR3 protein is CASSPGPYANYGYTF. CDR3 DNA sequence: TGTGCCAGCAGCCCTGGTCCGTATGCTAACTATGGCTACACCTTC. Full variable domain (outside the CDR3, taken from reference TRBV9 and TRBJ1-2): DSGVTQTPKHLITATGQRVTLRCSPRSGDLSVYWYQQSLDQGLQFLIQYYNGEERAKGNILERFSAQQFPDLHSELNLSSLELGDSALYFCASSPGPYANYGYTFGSGTRLTVV.

The chain carries TRBV6-1 and TRBJ2-1; D not certain. Trimming took 4 bases from V and 6 from J, leaving 13 bases between them. In germline, CDR1 is MNHNS, CDR2 SASEGT. CDR3 size: 14 residues. CDR3 residues: CASSASPFINEQFF. DNA of the CDR3: TGTGCCAGCAGTGCGTCCCCGTTTATCAATGAGCAGTTCTTC.

The genes are TRBV9 and TRBJ2-1; no definite D call. The CDR3 consists of 16 residues. Trimming took off 0 bases at V and 0 bases at J, with 10 bases between the two ends. The germline V gene encodes CDR1 SGDLS and CDR2 YYNGEE. The CDR3, as DNA: TGTGCCAGCAGCGTAGGGCCGGACGGCTCCTACAATGAGCAGTTCTTC. Translated: CASSVGPDGSYNEQFF.

The chain joins TRBV9 to TRBJ2-1; no definite D call. This CDR3 has 13 amino acids. Germline V gives CDR1 SGDLS, CDR2 YYNGEE. V gave up 3 bases and J gave up 6 bases, with 10 bases separating them. Here the CDR3 DNA reads TGTGCCAGCAGCGCGCATAGCCCCAATGAGCAGTTCTTC. It translates to CASSAHSPNEQFF.

The chain carries TRBV5-4 and TRBJ2-7, with D possibly being TRBD1 or TRBD2 (6 bases each). CDR1 and CDR2 (germline): SGHNT, YYREEE (reference sequence). V dropped 4 bases and J dropped 0 bases, with 17 bases sitting between them. The CDR3 covers 16 residues. The CDR3 region has the DNA TGTGCCAGCAGCATGGGGGGCTTTGGTATCTCCTACGAGCAGTACTTC. It codes for CASSMGGFGISYEQYF.

Remarks on this clone: In the same sample, other DNA sequences code for this CDR3. The CDR3 region is CASSLAGMNTEAFF. The CDR3 bases are TGTGCCAGCAGCTTGGCGGGAATGAACACTGAAGCTTTCTTT. The chain combines TRBV7-2 with TRBJ1-1; D unclear. V gave up 3 bases and J gave up 0 bases, with 8 bases separating them. From germline, CDR1 is SGHTA and CDR2 FQGNSA. The CDR3 is 14 amino acids. Using reference TRBV7-2 and TRBJ1-1 for the parts outside the CDR3, the full variable domain is GAGVSQSPSNKVTEKGKDVELRCDPISGHTALYWYRQSLGQGLEFLIYFQGNSAPDKSGLPSDRFSAERTGGSVSTLTIQRTQQEDSAVYLCASSLAGMNTEAFFGQGTRLTVV.

As to this clone: Other DNA sequences in the same sample also yield this CDR3. The chain employs TRBV18 and TRBJ2-7; D might be TRBD1 (6 bases). This CDR3 region has 14 residues. Trimming removed 2 bases at V and 5 bases at J, with 13 bases between. CDR1 and CDR2 from the germline V gene are KGHSH and LQKENI. The CDR3 loop reads CASSPLGASNEQYF. The CDR3 coding sequence is TGTGCCAGCTCACCATTGGGGGCAAGCAACGAGCAGTACTTC.

The chain joins TRBV5-1 to TRBJ2-5; TRBD2 matches 8 bases. The CDR3 is 17 amino acids. The germline CDR1 and CDR2 sequences are SGHRS and YFSETQ. V lost 0 bases, J lost 2 bases, and 9 bases stayed unmatched. CDR3 region: CASSLAIAGRWQETQYF. The CDR3 nucleotides are TGCGCCAGCAGCTTGGCCATAGCGGGAAGATGGCAAGAGACCCAGTACTTC.

The chain links TRBV6-6 to TRBJ2-7, with 10 bases that match TRBD1. V was clipped by 4 bases and J by 3 bases; unmatched bases: 9. Germline CDR1 MNHNY, CDR2 SVGAGI (reference sequence). CDR3 size: 16 residues. The CDR3 protein is CASSFSGTGANYEQYF. As DNA, the CDR3 is TGTGCCAGCAGTTTTTCCGGGACAGGGGCGAACTACGAGCAGTACTTC.

This rearrangement joins TRBV18 to TRBJ2-7; D is undetermined. The CDR3 totals 12 residues. The V and J ends lost 6 bases and 3 bases respectively, with 9 bases between them. Germline V lookup: CDR1 KGHSH, CDR2 LQKENI. CDR3 loop: CASSPKNYEQYF. The CDR3 nucleotides are TGTGCCAGCTCCCCAAAGAACTACGAGCAGTACTTC.

The chain combines TRBV5-1 with TRBJ2-3, with 10 positions matching TRBD2. The V gene end was trimmed by 4 bases and the J gene end by 3 bases; junction bases not matched to a gene: 20. CDR3 length equals 20 residues. CDR1 SGHRS and CDR2 YFSETQ come from the germline V gene. The CDR3 sequence: CASSPRRGLAGASETDTQYF. The CDR3 bases are TGCGCCAGCAGCCCTCGACGCGGGCTAGCGGGAGCATCGGAAACAGATACGCAGTATTTT.

The chain recombines TRBV7-9 with TRBJ1-1; 9 bases line up with TRBD1. Germline loops: CDR1 SEHNR, CDR2 FQNEAQ (reference sequence). This CDR3 contains 15 residues. V trimming: 5 bases; J trimming: 4 bases; junction bases outside the gene matches: 8. The CDR3 region has the DNA TGTGCCAGCAGCCCATGGGACAGGGAGGGCACTGAAGCTTTCTTT. This encodes CASSPWDREGTEAFF.

This chain links TRBV5-1 with TRBJ2-7; D assignment may be TRBD1 or TRBD2 (5 bases each). The V end was cut by 4 bases, the J end by 0 bases, with 11 bases between. This CDR3 has 14 amino acids. The germline V gene has CDR1 SGHRS and CDR2 YFSETQ. The CDR3 DNA reads TGCGCCAGCAGCAAAACCGGGACCTCCTACGAGCAGTACTTC. It yields the protein CASSKTGTSYEQYF.

The chain couples TRBV20-1 to TRBJ1-1; the D is unclear. Looked up from germline, CDR1 is DFQATT and CDR2 is SNEGSKA (reference sequence). The V end lost 3 bases, the J end lost 9 bases, and 11 bases lay between the germline ends. CDR3 length: 11 residues. CDR3 coding DNA: TGCAGTGCTAGTCTGGACGTCCAAGCTTTCTTT. Protein product: CSASLDVQAFF.

A note on this clone: Distinct nucleotide sequences in the sample also encode this CDR3. The chain is built from TRBV7-9 and TRBJ2-1; the D is unclear. V was trimmed by 2 bases and J by 7 bases, leaving 6 bases between them. Germline CDR1 reads SEHNR; CDR2 reads FQNEAQ (reference sequence). The CDR3 extends over 12 amino acids. This chain's CDR3 is CASSLSGNEQFF. The CDR3, as DNA: TGTGCCAGCAGCTTATCTGGGAATGAGCAGTTCTTC.

This sequence joins TRBV15 and TRBJ2-5, with D possibly TRBD2 on 5 matching bases. The CDR3 extends over 14 amino acids. Per germline, CDR1 LNHNV and CDR2 YYDKDF (reference sequence). V was clipped by 4 bases and J by 2 bases, with 11 bases between them. The CDR3 DNA reads as TGTGCCACCAGCATTTACCCGGGACAAGAGACCCAGTACTTC. It translates to CATSIYPGQETQYF.

V is TRBV7-6 and J is TRBJ2-2; TRBD1 matches at 7 bases. Germline assignment: CDR1 SGHVS and CDR2 FNYEAQ. The CDR3 totals 16 residues. The V gene end was trimmed by 3 bases and the J gene end by 2 bases; junction bases not matched to a gene: 6. The CDR3 DNA follows: TGTGCCAGCAGCTTTACAGGGGTCCCAAACACCGGGGAGCTGTTTTTT. Translated, it gives CASSFTGVPNTGELFF.

This clone was recorded only once. The CDR3 nucleotides are TGTGCCAGCAGCGAGGGGGGACTAGCCGCCGGAGAGCAGTACTTC. Its translation is CASSEGGLAAGEQYF. The V gene is TRBV9, the J gene TRBJ2-7; 9 bases map to TRBD2. Per germline, CDR1 SGDLS and CDR2 YYNGEE. This CDR3 spans 15 amino acids. Losses at the gene ends were 3 bases for V and 7 bases for J; bases not matched to a gene: 11.

V gene TRBV18 combines with J gene TRBJ1-1; D uncertain. This CDR3 has 14 residues. The germline V gene has CDR1 KGHSH and CDR2 LQKENI. V lost 8 bases to trimming and J lost 0 bases, with 13 bases between them. Written as DNA, the CDR3 is TGTGCCAGCGACCTTCTAGGGATGAACACTGAAGCTTTCTTT. Protein product: CASDLLGMNTEAFF.

J is TRBJ2-2 and V is TRBV7-9; 15 nucleotides align to TRBD2. The CDR3 covers 19 residues. Germline CDR1 reads SEHNR; CDR2 reads FQNEAQ (reference sequence). With V trimmed by 1 base and J by 8 bases, 11 bases remained unmatched. The CDR3 bases are TGTGCCAGCAGCTTAGGCGGACTAGCGGGAGGGTCGACGCCTGGGGAGCTGTTTTTT. Encoded protein: CASSLGGLAGGSTPGELFF.

The rearrangement joins TRBV2 to TRBJ1-4, with TRBD1 matching over 8 bases. Germline CDR1 reads SNHLY; CDR2 reads FYNNEI. The CDR3 has 16 residues. J gave up 1 base and V 8 bases, and 9 bases lay outside the gene matches. The CDR3 DNA reads as TGTGCCAGCGGGAGGCAGGGGGCCCGAACTAATGAAAAACTGTTTTTT. Protein sequence: CASGRQGARTNEKLFF.

This clone was observed a single time. The chain uses TRBV5-6 and TRBJ2-7; 8 bases agree with TRBD2. The CDR3 runs 16 residues. V lost 0 bases, J lost 2 bases, and 7 bases stayed unmatched. The germline gives CDR1 SGHDT, CDR2 YYEEEE. CDR3 bases: TGTGCCAGCAGCTTGGGGATAGCGGGAAGGACCTACGAGCAGTACTTC. Residues: CASSLGIAGRTYEQYF.

This clone was observed a handful of times. The CDR3 region has the DNA TGTGCCAGCAGCCGAGAAACCGCGGGACTAGCGGCAGTCTACGAGCAGTACTTC. Its translation is CASSRETAGLAAVYEQYF. The chain joins TRBV4-2 to TRBJ2-7; the match to TRBD2 covers 11 bases. Unmatched junction bases numbered 14, after V lost 4 bases and J lost 3 bases. The germline CDR1 and CDR2 sequences are LGHNA and YNFKEQ. The CDR3 is 18 amino acids.